This T cell receptor beta chain was sequenced during a study of shared clonotypes between healthy human individuals (dated by TCRdb to 2020 to 2021). About the study as a whole: The cohort comprised two women and a few men aged 18 to 49 years. The study deeply sequenced blood TCR repertoires of about 5 healthy adults to estimate repertoire size and the extent of clonotype sharing between individuals. To increase sequencing depth and limit assay-specific biases, TCR repertoire library preparation and sequencing were carried out by different laboratories using diverse techniques. Between about 0.85 and 9.5 billion PBMCs per donor were obtained by leukapheresis. On the study overall, not on this receptor specifically: The genetic and exposure-history diversity represented was limited by the small number of donors. Only blood was sampled, and tissue TCR repertoires likely differ from those in blood. Pairwise subsampling indicated that sequencing depth was expected to affect the degree of clonotype sharing among donors.

Details on this clone: The target of this receptor is not known. Base quality data are lacking; no much larger clone is found one base away.

TCR CDR3 regions were amplified from genomic DNA by multiplex PCR using the deep immunoSEQ assay. Genomic DNA extracted from each cell subset was distributed evenly over all wells of several immunoSEQ 96-well plates, and each plate served as one replicate. For unsorted PBMC, approximately 0.3 ug of genomic DNA, equivalent to around 30,000 T cell genomes, went into each replicate PCR. Ten immunoSEQ deep assay plates were used to sequence the unsorted PBMC genomic DNA. Purified libraries were measured with a Qubit 3.0 fluorometer, size-checked on a Bioanalyzer 2100, and measured again with the KAPA Library Quantification kit. Each immunoSEQ 96-well plate was sequenced on its own single-read 150-cycle Illumina NextSeq 550 flow cell. In the original analysis: Because only junctional sequences without quality scores were contained in the immunoSEQ output, filtering matching that applied to full-length reads could not be performed. To assign V/J genes and CDR3, sequences were annotated against IMGT germline references using PyIR, a Python wrapper for IgBLAST v1.9. Reads were removed for weak V/J assignments (E-value above 1e-6), missing CDR3, stop codons, out-of-frame junctions, or ambiguous translated residues. V3J clonotypes were defined as sequences sharing an identical inferred V gene, J gene, and CDR3 amino acid sequence. The percentage overlap between two repertoires was calculated by dividing the number of shared unique clonotypes by the size of the smaller repertoire. Repertoire richness was assessed with RTK rarefaction, the Chao1 estimator, and Recon v2.1 estimates of unobserved clonotypes. TCRdb took over this immuneACCESS table, retaining in-frame rearrangements with V and J assigned. Such tables are incomplete; in checked studies, under half of the missing clones stem from an unresolved V gene, and the remainder is unexplained. V, J and clone size are those of that table, while D and trimming were read from the DNA. The sample includes hundreds of thousands of clones, with just over 75% observed a single time. The ten top clones hold around 12% of the sample.

The donors were healthy, HIV-negative adults with no recently reported acute infections or vaccinations. Only Caucasian adults living in Nashville, Tennessee, USA were represented among the donors. In the unsorted samples, around 81 million PBMCs were counted, and genomic DNA was extracted using the QIAamp DNA Blood Mini kit. Blood was collected by leukapheresis, and PBMCs were isolated by Ficoll-Histopaque density gradient centrifugation and then cryopreserved in liquid nitrogen vapor phase. The germline V gene sets CDR1 to SNHLY and CDR2 to FYNNEI. The trim is 7 bases for V and 4 bases for J, with a gap of 11 bases between the germline ends. The CDR3 sequence holds 13 residues, the cysteine and phenylalanine included. The entry retains the CDR3 DNA only, 39 bases that are in frame from base 1.

The origin of this receptor is a woman between 40 and 55 years old in good health. Some clones in this sample may be carry-over from other donors' samples. Material: PBMCs. Recombination joined TRBV2 with TRBJ2-1; the D gene cannot be named for sure. The nucleotide sequence is given as TGTGCCAGCAATAGGAAAGATTACAATGAGCAGTTCTTC. This translates into CASNRKDYNEQFF.